This is a list of T cell receptor beta chains from one sample in a study of blood T cells in healthy people across ages. TCRdb reanalysed the 5' RACE reads using MiXCR and keeps one entry per CDR3 protein. The sample consists of around 790,000 distinct CDR3 sequences, about 42% of them appearing once. Material: blood. These receptors came from a man aged 55 to 70 in good health. Both conserved end residues are part of each CDR3. A D gene is named only where the DNA matches it firmly. Expanded clones are given a class, and other clones once, few, many or no size at all.

TRBD1,TRBV7-9,few,TRBJ2-7,CASSPRTGSIYEQYF,TGTGCCAGCAGCCCGCGGACAGGCTCCATCTACGAGCAGTACTTC
TRBD1,TRBV5-1,few,TRBJ2-7,CASSLAYGTGFYEQYF,TGCGCCAGCAGCTTGGCGTACGGGACAGGGTTCTACGAGCAGTACTTC
NA,TRBV6-6,NA,TRBJ1-2,CASSYSGGGANYGYTF,TGTGCCAGCAGTTACTCGGGCGGGGGGGCTAACTATGGCTACACCTTC
NA,TRBV4-1,NA,TRBJ2-3,CASSQRTSRESDTQYF,TGCGCCAGCAGCCAACGCACGAGTCGTGAATCAGATACGCAGTATTTT
NA,TRBV7-2,NA,TRBJ2-5,CASSLARTTQETQYF,TGTGCCAGCAGCTTAGCGCGGACAACCCAAGAGACCCAGTACTTC
NA,TRBV27,NA,TRBJ2-7,CVVEGRAYEQYF,TGTGTCGTGGAGGGCAGGGCCTACGAGCAGTACTTC
NA,TRBV3-1,once,TRBJ2-7,CASSPPYREGREQYF,TGTGCCAGCAGCCCCCCCTACAGGGAGGGTAGAGAGCAGTACTTC
NA,TRBV6-1,few,TRBJ1-6,CASSERRGNNSPLHF,TGTGCCAGCAGTGAGCGAAGGGGTAATAATTCACCCCTCCACTTT
TRBD2,TRBV29-1,NA,TRBJ2-3,CSVGGLAGVTSRTDTQYF,TGCAGCGTTGGAGGACTAGCGGGGGTGACTTCCCGCACGGATACGCAGTATTTT
TRBD1,TRBV24-1,NA,TRBJ2-2,CATSGGQGANTGELFF,TGTGCCACCAGTGGTGGACAGGGGGCGAACACCGGGGAGCTGTTTTTT
NA,TRBV11-3,NA,TRBJ2-7,CASSVRDPYEQYF,TGTGCCAGCAGCGTAAGGGATCCCTACGAGCAGTACTTC
TRBD1,TRBV28,NA,TRBJ2-7,CASREQGAVYEQYF,TGTGCCAGCAGAGAACAGGGGGCGGTCTACGAGCAGTACTTC
NA,TRBV7-8,NA,TRBJ2-1,CASSPPERRSNEQFF,TGTGCCAGCAGCCCTCCGGAAAGGAGAAGTAATGAGCAGTTCTTC
TRBD2,TRBV6-2/TRBV6-3,NA,TRBJ2-1,CASSGLAGYYEQFF,TGTGCCAGCAGTGGACTAGCGGGGTACTATGAGCAGTTCTTC
NA,TRBV9,NA,TRBJ2-3,CASSPPEGTDTQYF,TGTGCCAGCAGCCCCCCGGAGGGCACAGATACGCAGTATTTT
TRBD1,TRBV20-1,NA,TRBJ1-2,CSARDPGQGDYGYTF,TGCAGTGCTAGAGATCCGGGACAGGGGGACTATGGCTACACCTTC
NA,TRBV13,once,TRBJ2-5,CASKRGGQETQYF,TGTGCCAGCAAGAGGGGGGGCCAAGAGACCCAGTACTTC
TRBD1,TRBV5-1,NA,TRBJ1-2,CASSPSGTGGGYGYTF,TGCGCCAGCAGCCCGTCCGGGACAGGGGGCGGGTATGGCTACACCTTC
TRBD1,TRBV7-2,many,TRBJ2-4,CASSLGQQVNIQYF,TGTGCCAGCAGCTTGGGACAGCAAGTAAACATTCAGTACTTC
NA,TRBV20-1,once,TRBJ1-6,CSAMGAASYNSPLHF,TGCAGTGCTATGGGGGCGGCCTCCTATAATTCACCCCTCCACTTT
TRBD2,TRBV4-3,NA,TRBJ2-1,CASSQETTQRGYNEQFF,TGCGCCAGCAGCCAAGAGACGACGCAGCGGGGCTACAATGAGCAGTTCTTC
TRBD1,TRBV20-1,many,TRBJ2-7,CSASPGTGHDEQYF,TGCAGTGCTAGTCCCGGGACAGGGCACGACGAGCAGTACTTC
TRBD2,TRBV30,NA,TRBJ2-1,CAGHLAGEQFF,TGTGCCGGACATCTAGCGGGAGAGCAGTTCTTC
NA,TRBV28,NA,TRBJ1-2,CASSRRETVSNYGYTF,TGTGCCAGCAGCCGACGAGAGACAGTCTCTAACTATGGCTACACCTTC
TRBD1,TRBV5-1,NA,TRBJ2-1,CASSLERRDRVSLEQFF,TGCGCCAGCAGCTTGGAACGGCGGGACAGGGTGTCTTTGGAGCAGTTCTTC
NA,TRBV5-1,NA,TRBJ1-2,CASSSGRTSNYGYTF,TGCGCCAGCAGCTCGGGGCGAACTTCTAACTATGGCTACACCTTC
NA,TRBV20-1,NA,TRBJ1-5,CSASGQGINQPQHF,TGCAGTGCTAGTGGGCAGGGGATCAATCAGCCCCAGCATTTT
NA,TRBV20-1,few,TRBJ1-4,CSAAKRDEKLFF,TGCAGTGCTGCCAAGAGGGATGAAAAACTGTTTTTT
NA,TRBV5-1,NA,TRBJ1-5,CASSLDGHLNQPKHF,TGCGCCAGCAGCTTGGATGGCCATCTAAATCAGCCCAAGCATTTT
NA,TRBV7-9,NA,TRBJ2-4,CASSPAGGFWYF,TGTGCCAGCAGCCCAGCTGGTGGTTTCTGGTACTTC
NA,TRBV7-9,few,TRBJ1-2,CASSSPQVGYGYTF,TGTGCCAGCAGCTCCCCCCAGGTTGGCTATGGCTACACCTTC
NA,TRBV2,NA,TRBJ2-1,CASSAQSRGDEQFF,TGTGCCAGCAGTGCACAGTCCAGGGGGGATGAGCAGTTCTTC
NA,TRBV20-1,few,TRBJ1-6,CSASPGSNSPLHF,TGCAGTGCTAGCCCCGGTTCTAATTCACCCCTCCACTTT
NA,TRBV5-1,NA,TRBJ2-2,CASSLRGAVDTGELFF,TGCGCCAGCAGCTTGAGGGGGGCCGTCGACACCGGGGAGCTGTTTTTT
TRBD1,TRBV14,NA,TRBJ1-2,CASSQDRGGGDTF,TGTGCCAGCAGCCAAGATCGAGGAGGGGGCGACACCTTC
NA,TRBV20-1,few,TRBJ1-2,CSARKTGAEDYGYTF,TGCAGTGCTAGGAAGACGGGGGCGGAGGACTATGGCTACACCTTC
TRBD2,TRBV7-2,NA,TRBJ2-6,CASSFTSGAFSGANALTF,TGTGCCAGCAGCTTCACTAGCGGGGCGTTCTCTGGGGCCAACGCCCTGACTTTC
TRBD2,TRBV10-3,NA,TRBJ2-7,CAISRIAGDYEQYF,TGTGCCATCAGTCGAATAGCGGGGGACTACGAGCAGTACTTC
TRBD2,TRBV2,few,TRBJ2-7,CASSKLAAEQYF,TGTGCCAGCAGTAAGCTAGCGGCCGAGCAGTACTTC
TRBD2,TRBV9,NA,TRBJ2-3,CASSVGASGGGDTQYF,TGTGCCAGCAGCGTAGGGGCTAGCGGGGGGGGAGATACGCAGTATTTT
TRBD2,TRBV27,NA,TRBJ2-5,CASKPGLAISETQYF,TGTGCCAGCAAACCGGGACTAGCGATTTCGGAGACCCAGTACTTC
TRBD1,TRBV6-2/TRBV6-3,NA,TRBJ1-5,CASSFGTGSNQPQHF,TGTGCCAGCAGTTTTGGGACAGGTAGTAATCAGCCCCAGCATTTT
NA,TRBV20-1,NA,TRBJ1-5,CSAAVAGPGQPQHF,TGCAGTGCTGCCGTGGCAGGCCCAGGTCAGCCCCAGCATTTT
TRBD1,TRBV6-2/TRBV6-3,few,TRBJ1-2,CASRPGQGLNYGYTF,TGTGCCAGCAGGCCCGGACAGGGATTAAACTATGGCTACACCTTC
NA,TRBV6-2/TRBV6-3,NA,TRBJ2-3,CATYGDYTDTQYF,TGTGCCACGTATGGGGATTACACAGATACGCAGTATTTT
NA,TRBV6-5,NA,TRBJ2-6,CASKRTGSGANVLTF,TGTGCCAGCAAACGTACAGGGTCTGGGGCCAACGTCCTGACTTTC
NA,TRBV6-1,few,TRBJ1-5,CASSGGQANQPQHF,TGTGCCAGCAGTGGGGGACAAGCCAATCAGCCCCAGCATTTT
NA,TRBV4-1,once,TRBJ2-1,CASSQSSGNPYNEQFF,TGCGCCAGCAGCCAATCTTCGGGCAACCCCTACAATGAGCAGTTCTTC
TRBD2,TRBV20-1,once,TRBJ2-3,CSARVGGARGDTQYF,TGCAGTGCTAGAGTCGGGGGGGCTAGGGGAGATACGCAGTATTTT